This T cell receptor beta chain appears in the sequencing data of a study of blood T cell repertoires in COVID-19. Background on the study: Material from acute and convalescent COVID-19 was sourced from the United States, Italy and Spain.

This CDR3 spans 16 amino acids. CDR1 is SGDLS, CDR2 YYNGEE, per germline. Trimming took 3 bases from V and 4 from J; bases not matched to a gene: 6. As handled by the study authors: Nucleated cell number was recorded as an estimate derived from reference gene primer amplification. Using immunoSEQ multiplex PCR, the repertoire was profiled, and TCRdb retains in-frame clones only, with some absent. Clonal size and the V and J genes are those of that table, whereas D and trimming came from the DNA. Among 250,000 to 300,000 clones listed, about 88% were seen once. The chain couples TRBV9 to TRBJ2-2, with 10 bases lining up with TRBD2. The specimen was peripheral blood. The sequence was collected from a woman in her fifties or sixties with acute or convalescent COVID-19. CDR3 coding DNA: TGTGCCAGCAGCGACCCCCTAGCGGGGGTCACCGGGGAGCTGTTTTTT. It yields the protein CASSDPLAGVTGELFF.